This T cell receptor (beta chain) was observed in a study of T cell repertoires in cytomegalovirus infection. For the study at large: CMV infection and matching HLA type were both indicated by public TCR beta signatures. Study-level points and caveats: Clonotype analysis showed dominance of the ex vivo response by HLA-C-restricted CMV-specific TCR beta clonotypes. Frequencies of public TCR beta families were cumulated, and this identified carriers of CMV plus the relevant HLA.

On this clonotype: Its cognate antigen is unknown.

From the reads, TCRdb called clonotypes with MiXCR, one entry per CDR3 protein. Among fewer than 350,000 distinct CDR3 sequences listed, more than 8% were seen once. CDR3 size: 12 residues. Germline V CDR1 and CDR2: SGHAT, FQNNGV. V was clipped by 1 base and J by 15 bases, with 13 bases between them. V usage is TRBV11-2 and J usage is TRBJ2-1; D perhaps matches TRBD2 (5 bases). This TCR was recovered from a human donor in good health (CMV status not recorded). Some clones in this sample may be carry-over from other donors' samples. The sequenced sample was PBMCs. CDR3 amino acids: CASSLVGVYRFF. CDR3 DNA sequence: TGTGCCAGCAGCTTAGTCGGGGTGTATCGGTTCTTC.